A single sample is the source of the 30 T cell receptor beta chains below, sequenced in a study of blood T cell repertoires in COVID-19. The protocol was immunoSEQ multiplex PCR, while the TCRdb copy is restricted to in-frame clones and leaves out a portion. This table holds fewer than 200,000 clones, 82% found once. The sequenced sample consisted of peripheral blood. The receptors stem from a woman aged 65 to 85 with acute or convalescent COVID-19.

Written as DNA, the CDR3 is TGTGCCAGCAGCTTAGAATTTGCCGGACAGGGGTTTTCTAATCAGCCCCAGCATTTT. Translation: CASSLEFAGQGFSNQPQHF. This chain joins TRBV7-8 and TRBJ1-5, with TRBD1 matching over 9 bases. The CDR3 length is 19 residues. V trimming: 1 base; J trimming: 4 bases; junction bases outside the gene matches: 14. The germline CDR1 and CDR2 sequences are SGHVS and FQNEAQ.

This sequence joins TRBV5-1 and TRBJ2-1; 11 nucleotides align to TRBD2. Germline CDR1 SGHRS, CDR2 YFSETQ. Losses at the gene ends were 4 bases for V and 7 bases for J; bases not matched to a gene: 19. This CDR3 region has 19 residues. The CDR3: CASSALGLAGGLGINEQFF. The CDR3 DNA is TGCGCCAGCAGCGCCTTGGGGCTAGCGGGGGGCCTGGGGATAAATGAGCAGTTCTTC.

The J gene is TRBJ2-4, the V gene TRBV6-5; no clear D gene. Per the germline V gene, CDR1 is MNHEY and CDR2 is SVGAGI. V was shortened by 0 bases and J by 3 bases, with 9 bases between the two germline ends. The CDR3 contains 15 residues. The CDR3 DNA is TGTGCCAGCAGTTACTCGGGCGCGCTCAAAAACATTCAGTACTTC. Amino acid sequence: CASSYSGALKNIQYF.

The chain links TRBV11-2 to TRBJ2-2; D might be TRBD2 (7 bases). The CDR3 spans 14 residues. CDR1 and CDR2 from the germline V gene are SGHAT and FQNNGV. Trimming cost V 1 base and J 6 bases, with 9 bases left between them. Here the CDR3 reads CASSLGGGAGELFF. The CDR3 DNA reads TGTGCCAGCAGCTTAGGAGGGGGGGCCGGGGAGCTGTTTTTT. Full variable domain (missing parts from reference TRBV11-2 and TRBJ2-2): EAGVAQSPRYKIIEKRQSVAFWCNPISGHATLYWYQQILGQGPKLLIQFQNNGVVDDSQLPKDRFSAERLKGVDSTLKIQPAKLEDSAVYLCASSLGGGAGELFFGEGSRLTVL.

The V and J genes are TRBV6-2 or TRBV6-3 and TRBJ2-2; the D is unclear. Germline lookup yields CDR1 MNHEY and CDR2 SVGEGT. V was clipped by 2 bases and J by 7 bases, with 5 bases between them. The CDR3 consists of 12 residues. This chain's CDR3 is CASSYPSGELFF. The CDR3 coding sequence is TGTGCCAGCAGTTACCCCAGCGGGGAGCTGTTTTTT.

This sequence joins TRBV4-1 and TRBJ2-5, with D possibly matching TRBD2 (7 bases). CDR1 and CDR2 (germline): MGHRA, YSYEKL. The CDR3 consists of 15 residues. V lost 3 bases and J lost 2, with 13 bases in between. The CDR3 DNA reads TGCGCCAGCAGCCAGAGGGGGGGGCTGCAAGAGACCCAGTACTTC. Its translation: CASSQRGGLQETQYF.

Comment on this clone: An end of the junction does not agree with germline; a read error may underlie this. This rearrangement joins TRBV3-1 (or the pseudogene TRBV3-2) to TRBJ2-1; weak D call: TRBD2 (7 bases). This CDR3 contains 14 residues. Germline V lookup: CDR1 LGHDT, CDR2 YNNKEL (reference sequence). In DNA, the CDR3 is TGTGCCAGCAGTCAAGGGGGGGCCTACAATGAGCAGTTCTTC. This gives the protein CASSQGGAYNEQFF.

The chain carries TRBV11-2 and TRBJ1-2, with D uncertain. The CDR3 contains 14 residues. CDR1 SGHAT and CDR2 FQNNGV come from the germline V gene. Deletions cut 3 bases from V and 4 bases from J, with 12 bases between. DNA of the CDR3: TGTGCCAGCAGCTTCGAACCCGGAGGCTATGGCTACACCTTC. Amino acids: CASSFEPGGYGYTF.

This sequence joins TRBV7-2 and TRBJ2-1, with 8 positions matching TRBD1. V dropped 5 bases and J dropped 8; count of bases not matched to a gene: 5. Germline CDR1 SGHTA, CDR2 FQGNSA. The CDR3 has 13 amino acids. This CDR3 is CASSQDREDEQFF. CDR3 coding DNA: TGTGCCAGCAGCCAGGACAGGGAAGATGAGCAGTTCTTC.

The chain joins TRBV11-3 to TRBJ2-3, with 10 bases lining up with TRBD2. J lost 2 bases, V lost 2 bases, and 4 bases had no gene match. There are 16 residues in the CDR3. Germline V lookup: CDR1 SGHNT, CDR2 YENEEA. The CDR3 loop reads CASSLLAGDDTDTQYF. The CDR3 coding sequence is TGTGCCAGCAGCTTACTAGCGGGAGATGACACAGATACGCAGTATTTT.

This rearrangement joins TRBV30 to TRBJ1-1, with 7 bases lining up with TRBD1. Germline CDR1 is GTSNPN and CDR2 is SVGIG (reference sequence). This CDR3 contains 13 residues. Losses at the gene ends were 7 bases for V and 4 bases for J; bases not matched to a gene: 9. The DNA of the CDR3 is TGTGCCTCCCCGGCGGCAGGGGGCACTGAAGCTTTCTTT. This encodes CASPAAGGTEAFF.

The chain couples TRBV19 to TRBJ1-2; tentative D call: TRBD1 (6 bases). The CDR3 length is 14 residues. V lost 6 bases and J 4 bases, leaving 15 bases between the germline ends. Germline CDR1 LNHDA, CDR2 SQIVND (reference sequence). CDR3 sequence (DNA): TGTGCCAGTAGAGGAGGCGGACAGTCCTATGGCTACACCTTC. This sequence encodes CASRGGGQSYGYTF.

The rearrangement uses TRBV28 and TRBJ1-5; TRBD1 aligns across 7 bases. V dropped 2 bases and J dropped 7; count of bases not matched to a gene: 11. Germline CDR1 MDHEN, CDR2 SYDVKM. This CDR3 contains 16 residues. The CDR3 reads CASSLRGGRGDQPQHF. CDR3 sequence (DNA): TGTGCCAGCAGTTTAAGAGGCGGCAGGGGGGACCAGCCCCAGCATTTT.

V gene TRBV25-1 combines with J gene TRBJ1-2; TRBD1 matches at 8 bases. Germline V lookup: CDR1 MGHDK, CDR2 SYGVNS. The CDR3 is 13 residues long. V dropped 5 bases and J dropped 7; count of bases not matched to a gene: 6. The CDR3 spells CASSPQGAFGYTF. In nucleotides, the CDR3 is TGTGCCAGCAGTCCTCAGGGGGCGTTTGGCTACACCTTC.

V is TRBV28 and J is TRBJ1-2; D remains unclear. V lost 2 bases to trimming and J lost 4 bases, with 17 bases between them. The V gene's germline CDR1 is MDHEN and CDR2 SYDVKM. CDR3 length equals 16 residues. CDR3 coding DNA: TGTGCCAGCAGTTTAGTAGTGCAGTGCGGTCTCTATGGCTACACCTTC. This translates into CASSLVVQCGLYGYTF.

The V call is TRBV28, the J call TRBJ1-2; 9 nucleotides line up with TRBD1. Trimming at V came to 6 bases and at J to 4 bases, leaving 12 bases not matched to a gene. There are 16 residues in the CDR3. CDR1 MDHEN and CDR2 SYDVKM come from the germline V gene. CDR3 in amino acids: CASSSSGTGLAYGYTF. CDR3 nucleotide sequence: TGTGCCAGCAGCTCGTCCGGGACAGGGCTCGCCTATGGCTACACCTTC.

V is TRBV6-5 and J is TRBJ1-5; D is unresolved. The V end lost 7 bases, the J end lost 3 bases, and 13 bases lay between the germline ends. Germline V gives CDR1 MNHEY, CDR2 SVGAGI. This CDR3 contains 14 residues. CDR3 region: CASKLSGNNQPQHF. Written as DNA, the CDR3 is TGTGCCAGCAAACTATCGGGTAACAATCAGCCCCAGCATTTT.

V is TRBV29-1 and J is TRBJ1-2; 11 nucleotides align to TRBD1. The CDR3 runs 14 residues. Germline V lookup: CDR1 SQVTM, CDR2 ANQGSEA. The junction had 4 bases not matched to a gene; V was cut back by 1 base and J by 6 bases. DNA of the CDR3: TGCAGCGTTGAAGTAGGACAGGGGGCGAATGGCTACACCTTC. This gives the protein CSVEVGQGANGYTF.

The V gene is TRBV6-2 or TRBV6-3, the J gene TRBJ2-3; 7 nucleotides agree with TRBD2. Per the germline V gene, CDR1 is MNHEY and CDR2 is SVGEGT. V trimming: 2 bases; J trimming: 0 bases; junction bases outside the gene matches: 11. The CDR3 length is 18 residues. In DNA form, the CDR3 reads TGTGCCAGCAGTTACGCGATAGCGGGTCCTTCCAGCACAGATACGCAGTATTTT. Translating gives CASSYAIAGPSSTDTQYF.

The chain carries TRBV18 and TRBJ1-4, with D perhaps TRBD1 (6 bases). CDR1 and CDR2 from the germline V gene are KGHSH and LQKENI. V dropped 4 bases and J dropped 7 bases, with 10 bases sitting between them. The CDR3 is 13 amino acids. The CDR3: CASSRAQGEKLFF. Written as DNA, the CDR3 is TGTGCCAGCTCACGGGCACAGGGTGAAAAACTGTTTTTT.

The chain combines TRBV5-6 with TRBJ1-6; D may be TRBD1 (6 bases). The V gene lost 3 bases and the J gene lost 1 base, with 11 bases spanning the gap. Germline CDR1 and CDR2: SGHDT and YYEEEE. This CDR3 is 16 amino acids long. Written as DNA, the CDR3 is TGTGCCAGCAGCTCGGTCAGGGGTTCCTATAATTCACCCCTCCACTTT. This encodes CASSSVRGSYNSPLHF.

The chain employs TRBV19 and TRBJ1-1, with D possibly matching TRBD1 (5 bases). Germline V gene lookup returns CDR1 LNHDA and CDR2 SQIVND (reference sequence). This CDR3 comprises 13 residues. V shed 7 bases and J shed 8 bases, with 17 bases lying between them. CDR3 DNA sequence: TGTGCCAGTACTCGGGAGGGATACAGGGAAGCTTTCTTT. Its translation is CASTREGYREAFF.

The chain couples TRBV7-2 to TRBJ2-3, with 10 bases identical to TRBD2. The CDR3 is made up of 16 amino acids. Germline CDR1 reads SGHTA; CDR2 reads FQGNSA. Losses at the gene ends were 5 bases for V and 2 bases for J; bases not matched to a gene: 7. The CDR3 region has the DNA TGTGCCAGCAGCACCTCCGGGACTAGCGTCACAGATACGCAGTATTTT. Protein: CASSTSGTSVTDTQYF.

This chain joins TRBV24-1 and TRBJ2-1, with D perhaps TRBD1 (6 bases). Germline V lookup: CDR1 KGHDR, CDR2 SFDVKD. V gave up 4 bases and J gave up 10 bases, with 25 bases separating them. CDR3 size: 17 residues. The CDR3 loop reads CATSDLRAGTPAGEQFF. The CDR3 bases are TGTGCCACCAGTGACCTGAGAGCCGGGACACCGGCTGGAGAGCAGTTCTTC.

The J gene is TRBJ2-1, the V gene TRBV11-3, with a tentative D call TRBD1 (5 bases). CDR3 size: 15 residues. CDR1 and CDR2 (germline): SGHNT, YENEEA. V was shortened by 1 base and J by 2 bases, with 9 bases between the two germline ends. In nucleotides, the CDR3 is TGTGCCAGCAGCTTAGGGACACATCCCTACAATGAGCAGTTCTTC. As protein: CASSLGTHPYNEQFF.

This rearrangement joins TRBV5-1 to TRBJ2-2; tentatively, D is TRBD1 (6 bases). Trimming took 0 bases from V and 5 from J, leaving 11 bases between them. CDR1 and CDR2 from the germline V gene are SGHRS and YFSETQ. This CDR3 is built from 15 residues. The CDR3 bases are TGCGCCAGCAGCTTGGTTACAGGGAGTACCGGGGAGCTGTTTTTT. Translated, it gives CASSLVTGSTGELFF.

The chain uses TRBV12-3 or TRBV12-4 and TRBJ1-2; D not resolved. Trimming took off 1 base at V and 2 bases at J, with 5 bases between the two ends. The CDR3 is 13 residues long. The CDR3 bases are TGTGCCAGCAGTTTAGGCAGGAACTATGGCTACACCTTC. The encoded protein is CASSLGRNYGYTF.

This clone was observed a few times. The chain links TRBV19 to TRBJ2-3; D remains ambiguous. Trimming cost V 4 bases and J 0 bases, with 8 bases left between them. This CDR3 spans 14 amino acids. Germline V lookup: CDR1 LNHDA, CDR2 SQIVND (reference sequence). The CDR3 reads CASSKQTSTDTQYF. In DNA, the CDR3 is TGTGCCAGTAGTAAGCAGACTAGCACAGATACGCAGTATTTT. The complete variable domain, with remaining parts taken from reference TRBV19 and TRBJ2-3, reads DGGITQSPKYLFRKEGQNVTLSCEQNLNHDAMYWYRQDPGQGLRLIYYSQIVNDFQKGDIAEGYSVSREKKESFPLTVTSAQKNPTAFYLCASSKQTSTDTQYFGPGTRLTVL.

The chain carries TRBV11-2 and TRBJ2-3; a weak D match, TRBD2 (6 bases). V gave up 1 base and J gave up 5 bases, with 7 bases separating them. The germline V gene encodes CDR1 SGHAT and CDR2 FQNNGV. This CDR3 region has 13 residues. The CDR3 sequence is CASSLAAGDTQYF. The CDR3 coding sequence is TGTGCCAGCAGCTTAGCAGCGGGAGATACGCAGTATTTT.

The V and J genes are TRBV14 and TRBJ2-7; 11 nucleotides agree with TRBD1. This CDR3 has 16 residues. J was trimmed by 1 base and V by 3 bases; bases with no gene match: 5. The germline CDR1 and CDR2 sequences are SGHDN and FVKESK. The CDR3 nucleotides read TGTGCCAGCAGCCAGTCTGGACAGGGGGCGTCCTACGAGCAGTACTTC. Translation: CASSQSGQGASYEQYF.